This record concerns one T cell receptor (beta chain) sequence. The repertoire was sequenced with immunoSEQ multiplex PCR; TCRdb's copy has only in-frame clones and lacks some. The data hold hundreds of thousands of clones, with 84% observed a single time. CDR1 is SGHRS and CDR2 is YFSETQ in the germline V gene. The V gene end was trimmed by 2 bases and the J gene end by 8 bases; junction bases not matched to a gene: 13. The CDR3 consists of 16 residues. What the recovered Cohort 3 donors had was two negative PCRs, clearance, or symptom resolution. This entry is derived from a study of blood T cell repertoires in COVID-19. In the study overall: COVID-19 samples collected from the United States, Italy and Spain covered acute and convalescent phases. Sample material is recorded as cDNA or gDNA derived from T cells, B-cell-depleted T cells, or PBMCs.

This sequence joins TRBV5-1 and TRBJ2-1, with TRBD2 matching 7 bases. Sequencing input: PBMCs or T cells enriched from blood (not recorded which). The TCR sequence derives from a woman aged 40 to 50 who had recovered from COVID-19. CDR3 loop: CASSFERWEGRYEQFF. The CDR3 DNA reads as TGCGCCAGCAGCTTTGAACGGTGGGAGGGCCGGTATGAGCAGTTCTTC.